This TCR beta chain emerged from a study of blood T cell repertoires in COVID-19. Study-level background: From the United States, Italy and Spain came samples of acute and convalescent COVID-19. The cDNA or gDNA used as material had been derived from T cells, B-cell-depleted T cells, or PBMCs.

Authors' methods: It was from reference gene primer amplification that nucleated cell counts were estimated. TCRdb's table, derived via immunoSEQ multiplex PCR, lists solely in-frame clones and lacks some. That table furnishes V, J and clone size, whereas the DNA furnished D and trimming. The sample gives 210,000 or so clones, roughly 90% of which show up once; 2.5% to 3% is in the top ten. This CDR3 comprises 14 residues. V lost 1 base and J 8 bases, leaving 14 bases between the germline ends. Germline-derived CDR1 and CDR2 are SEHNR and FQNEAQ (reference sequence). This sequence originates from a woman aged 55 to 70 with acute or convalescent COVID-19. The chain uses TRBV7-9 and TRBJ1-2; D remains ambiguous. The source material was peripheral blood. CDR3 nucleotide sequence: TGTGCCAGCAGCTTAGTTCCGTCCGATAGAGGCTACACCTTC. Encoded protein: CASSLVPSDRGYTF.